One T cell receptor beta chain is described in this entry. This clone has just a few counts. Its antigen specificity is not known. Per-base quality was not reported, and no clone a single base away is much larger than it. This sample is drawn from a study of CD8+ T cells in alopecia areata (dated by TCRdb to the late 2010s). As for the study more broadly: Treated patients were enrolled in an open-label pilot trial of oral tofacitinib at 5 to 10 mg twice daily for moderate-to-severe alopecia areata. Tofacitinib was administered for 6 to 18 months, and 6 months of follow-up off drug were then conducted to assess delayed response and recurrence. For the treated patients, the SALT score, which quantifies what percentage of scalp surface area is affected, served as the measure of disease severity. The study used high-throughput TCRbeta sequencing to examine T cell clonal expansion in alopecia areata, in both the C3H/HeJ mouse model and human patients. In humans, TCRbeta sequencing was performed on scalp tissue and on sorted CD4+ and CD8+ peripheral blood T cells from healthy controls and from patients with patchy or totalis/universalis alopecia areata. Patients on tofacitinib were biopsied at baseline and after 4 and 24 weeks of treatment, and several of the patients also had a later scalp biopsy. Scalp clonality was compared among normal scalp (n=4), patchy alopecia areata scalp (n=8), and alopecia totalis/universalis scalp (n=8). RNA was extracted with the PAXgene miRNA kit for fixed scalp, the miRNeasy kit for PBMCs, and the RNeasy kit for mouse skin. immunoSEQ multiplex PCR using 35 Vbeta forward primers and 13 Jbeta reverse primers was used to amplify TCRbeta CDR3 regions. Results the study describes overall, beyond this receptor: Compared with normal scalp, lesional scalp, particularly in alopecia totalis/universalis, had higher clonality and more expanded CD8+ clones, which suggests antigenic drive. Compared with mice, TCR sequences shared between patients were less clear, possibly partly because of HLA diversity across the patient population. Unlike mouse skin, where gammadelta T cells dominate, normal human skin contains resident alphabeta T cells that get sequenced too, which complicates analysis of the scalp TCR repertoire. Many expanded lesional clones persisted in scalp and blood during tofacitinib treatment, which may partly explain relapse after stopping treatment. Tofacitinib significantly lowered scalp clonality and the number of expanded CD8+ clones among the top 100 scalp clones. Because the treated cohort was small and included a single nonresponder, larger studies are needed to assess links between baseline CD8+ expansion and response.

The label giving this sample's time point can be read as: around 4 weeks on oral tofacitinib. Sample treatment or condition, as interpreted from the label and publication: oral pan-JAK inhibitor, 5-10 mg twice daily. Lesional scalp punch biopsies and peripheral blood were obtained from alopecia areata patients. After PBMCs were isolated by density centrifugation and stained for CD3, CD4 and CD8, a FACSAria was used to sort CD4+ and CD8+ T cells. From the cysteine up to the phenylalanine, the CDR3 has a length of 16 residues. The only DNA kept is the CDR3, 48 bases in frame from the first base. The CDR1 and CDR2 encoded by the germline V gene are MGHRA and YSYEKL. V is shortened by 0 bases, J by 2 bases, and the region joining them spans 10 bases. The protocol used for the library was the immunoSEQ multiplex PCR assay. To provide template for TCR sequencing, every sample had RNA extracted and reverse transcribed into cDNA. First-strand cDNA was synthesized with SuperScript III using a 2:1 mix of oligo-dT and random hexamers. A synthetic immune receptor repertoire was used to assess amplification bias, and residual bias was removed computationally. In the authors' own workflow: Raw reads were preprocessed to remove errors, and CDR3 was defined by IMGT conventions from the conserved cysteine to phenylalanine. Clonality was calculated as 1 minus Shannon entropy normalized by log2 of the number of productive unique TCRs. Scalp TCRbeta sequences were cross-referenced with sorted blood CD4 and CD8 repertoires so that the CD4 or CD8 identity of scalp clones could be inferred. TCRdb mirrors the immuneACCESS table, restricted to in-frame sequences. Some clones are absent from its copies; in checked studies, under half trace to an unresolved V gene, and the reason for the others is unknown. The V and J calls and clone size were taken over from that table, and D and trimming were inferred from the DNA. Here the sample has some 110,000 clones; approximately 52% occur a single time. 25% to 30% of the sample belongs to the ten largest clones.

The specimen comprised CD8+ T cells sorted from blood, sampled at week 4, from a patient treated with tofacitinib. This receptor was identified in a human donor with alopecia areata. This receptor chain uses TRBV4-1 and TRBJ1-4; no D gene call is confident. For the CDR3, the sequence is CASSQDLGRTNEKLFF. The nucleotide sequence reads as follows: TGCGCCAGCAGCCAAGATTTAGGGCGTACTAATGAAAAACTGTTTTTT.